The clone carrying this T cell receptor beta chain has at least ten counts. The data derive from a study of regulatory T cells in long-lasting Graves disease. Regarding time point: newly diagnosed GD, antithyroid drugs for less than 3 months. PBMC RNA served as the TCR library source. Both iRepertoire HTBI primers and Arm-PCR of CDR3 regions were used to build the TCR beta libraries. MiXCR, run by TCRdb on the multiplex PCR reads, gives a single entry per CDR3 protein. The data show hundreds of thousands of distinct CDR3 sequences, with 16% seen just once and 15% to 20% held by the top ten. Another study also made use of these data, one on T cells in Graves' hyperthyroidism and ophthalmopathy. That paper adds: Patients aged 18 to 65 had newly diagnosed hyperthyroidism that had lasted under 2 months.

Specimen: peripheral blood mononuclear cells (PBMCs), collected at new diagnosis, from a patient treated with antithyroid drugs. The clonotype was recovered from a woman in her 30s with Graves disease.

This CDR3 reads CASSWGLAGVDTQYF. The CDR3 DNA reads TGTGCCAGCAGTTGGGGACTAGCGGGAGTGGATACGCAGTATTTT. V usage is TRBV28 and J usage is TRBJ2-3, with 14 bases matching TRBD2. V trimming: 4 bases; J trimming: 6 bases; junction bases outside the gene matches: 3. Germline loops: CDR1 MDHEN, CDR2 SYDVKM. This CDR3 is built from 15 residues.